This TCR beta chain is from a study of blood T cell repertoires in COVID-19 (TCRdb year 2020). Describing the broader study: Collaborator samples came from the United States, Italy and Spain and covered acute and convalescent phases of COVID-19. Samples were obtained from the ongoing ImmuneRACE study (first 160 participants) and from about 1,300 subjects provided by 6 global collaborators. The repertoires were released in a freely available public database intended as a resource for research on the immune response to SARS-CoV-2. HLA class I and class II types, where available, came from metadata supplied by the sample provider rather than from assay-based typing. Nearly every sample came with metadata listing a de-identified subject ID, COVID-19 status, age in years and sex. The material from the prospective study consisted of cDNA or gDNA derived from T cells, B-cell-depleted T cells, or PBMCs. Subjects who had been exposed to COVID-19, were actively infected with it, or had recovered from it provided the deeply sampled blood TCRbeta repertoires that made up the dataset. Beyond this particular receptor, the publication reports: How much clinical and demographic metadata was included differed by source and by participant, and the metadata was provided uncurated.

The CDR3, cysteine through phenylalanine, is 15 amino acids long. Left in the record is the CDR3 DNA by itself, 45 bases read in frame from the first base. The germline V gene encodes CDR1 SEHNR and CDR2 FQNEAQ (reference sequence). Relative to germline, V is 6 bases shorter and J is 3 bases shorter, with 12 bases between their ends. The immunoSEQ Assay, a bias-controlled multiplex PCR, was used to amplify TCRbeta CDR3 regions from genomic DNA. The authors' analysis ran thus. Within the assay, amplification of reference gene primers was used to estimate how many nucleated cells each sample contained. Sequence reads were collapsed and filtered to measure the absolute abundance of every unique TCRbeta CDR3 rearrangement. Productive Simpson clonality was computed per sample as the square root of Simpson's diversity index over productive rearrangements. Not all clones reach the TCRdb copy of this immuneACCESS table, which keeps in-frame sequences only. Checked studies attribute under half of the gap to unresolved V genes and leave the rest unexplained. V and J calls and clone size follow that table, whereas D and trimming were derived from the DNA. The sample table contains 130,000 or so clones; only one count was recorded for 85% to 90% of them. The ten top clones hold 2.5% of the sample.

Only a few counts were recorded for this clone. Its antigen remains unidentified. The input lacks base qualities; no much larger clone sits a single base away. Each collaborating institution followed its own protocols to collect whole blood in K2EDTA tubes. For TCRbeta analysis, collaborators shipped samples as frozen whole blood, isolated PBMCs, or DNA extracted from either of those sample types. Sequencing input: peripheral blood. This TCR was sampled from a man aged 50 to 60 with active COVID-19. The chain is assembled from TRBV7-9 and TRBJ1-6; 6 matching bases give a weak D call of TRBD1. The DNA sequence is TGTGCCAGCAGTTCCCAGGGGTTCTATAATTCACCCCTCCACTTT. This encodes CASSSQGFYNSPLHF.